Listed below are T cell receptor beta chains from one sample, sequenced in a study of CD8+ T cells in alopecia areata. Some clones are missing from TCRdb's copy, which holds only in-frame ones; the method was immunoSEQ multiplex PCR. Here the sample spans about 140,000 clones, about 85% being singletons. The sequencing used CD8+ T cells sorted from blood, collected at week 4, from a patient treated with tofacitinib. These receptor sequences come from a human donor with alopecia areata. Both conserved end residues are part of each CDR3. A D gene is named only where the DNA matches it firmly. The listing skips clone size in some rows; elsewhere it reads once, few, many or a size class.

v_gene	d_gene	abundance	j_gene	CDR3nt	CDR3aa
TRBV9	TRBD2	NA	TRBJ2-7	TGTGCCAGCAGCTCGGGACTAGCGAACGCCTACGAGCAGTACTTC	CASSSGLANAYEQYF
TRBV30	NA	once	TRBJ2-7	TGTGCCTGGAGGGCCCAGATATCCTACGAGCAGTACTTC	CAWRAQISYEQYF
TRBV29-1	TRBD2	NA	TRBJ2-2	TGCAGCGTCGCGGGACTAGCGGTGAACACCGGGGAGCTGTTTTTT	CSVAGLAVNTGELFF
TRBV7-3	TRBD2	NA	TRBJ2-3	TGTGCCAGCAGCTCAGGGAGGGGAGGTGGAGATACGCAGTATTTT	CASSSGRGGGDTQYF
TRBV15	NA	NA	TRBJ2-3	TGTGCCACCAGCAGAGATGGAGGGTTGGCAGATACGCAGTATTTT	CATSRDGGLADTQYF
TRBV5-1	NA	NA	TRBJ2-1	TGCGCCAGCACCTACAAGGACCAGGGGTATGAGCAGTTCTTC	CASTYKDQGYEQFF
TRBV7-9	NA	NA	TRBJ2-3	TGTGCCAGCAGCTTTATGGGTCGCCTCACAGATACGCAGTATTTT	CASSFMGRLTDTQYF
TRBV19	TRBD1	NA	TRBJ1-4	TGTGCCAGTAGTCGCCGGGACAGGGGAGAAAAACTGTTTTTT	CASSRRDRGEKLFF
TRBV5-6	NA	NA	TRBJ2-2	TGTGCCAGCAGCCTTGCCGGCACAGGCTGTGGCACCGGGGAGCTGTTTTTT	CASSLAGTGCGTGELFF
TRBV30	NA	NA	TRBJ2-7	TGTGCCTGGAGTCGGGTTGCATGGAGCTACGAGCAGTACTTC	CAWSRVAWSYEQYF
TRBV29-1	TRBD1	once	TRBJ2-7	TGCAGCGCTTCCACCGGGACAGGGTGGGACGAGCAGTACTTC	CSASTGTGWDEQYF
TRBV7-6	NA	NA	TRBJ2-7	TGTGCCAGCAGGGGGCTCCCGGACGGCGAGCAGTACTTC	CASRGLPDGEQYF
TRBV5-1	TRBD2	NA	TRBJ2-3	TGCGCCAGCAGCGAAAGCGGGATGTGGGGAGATACGCAGTATTTT	CASSESGMWGDTQYF
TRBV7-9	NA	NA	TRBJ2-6	TGTGCCAGCAGCCTCCACATAGAGGCCAACGTCCTGACTTTC	CASSLHIEANVLTF
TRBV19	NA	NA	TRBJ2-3	TGTGCCAGTAGTATGCAGGGTGTAGATACGCAGTATTTT	CASSMQGVDTQYF
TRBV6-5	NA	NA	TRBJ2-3	TGTGCCAGCAGTTACGGGGGTGGCACAGATACGCAGTATTTT	CASSYGGGTDTQYF
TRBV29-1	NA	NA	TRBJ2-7	TGCAGCGTTGAAGAGGGGGACGGTACCTACGAGCAGTACTTC	CSVEEGDGTYEQYF
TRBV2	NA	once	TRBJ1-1	TGTGCCAGCAGTGAAGCAGGGGGGGGTGGCACTGAAGCTTTCTTT	CASSEAGGGGTEAFF
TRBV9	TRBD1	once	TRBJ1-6	TGTGCCAGCAGCGTACGAGCAGGGGGACGAGACTCACCCCTCCACTTT	CASSVRAGGRDSPLHF
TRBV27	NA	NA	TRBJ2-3	TGTGCCAGCAGTTTATCCCTTAATAGAGGTACGCAGTATTTT	CASSLSLNRGTQYF
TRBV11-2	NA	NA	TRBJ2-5	TGTGCCAGCAGCTTAGCGGATGGACATCGGGAGACCCAGTACTTC	CASSLADGHRETQYF
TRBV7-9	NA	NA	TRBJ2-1	TGTGCCAGCAGCTCGGTAGATAGCTCCTACAATGAGCAGTTCTTC	CASSSVDSSYNEQFF
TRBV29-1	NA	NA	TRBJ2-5	TGCAGCGTTGACGAGGCCAAAGAGACCCAGTACTTC	CSVDEAKETQYF
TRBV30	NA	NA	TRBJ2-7	TGTGCCTGGAGTGTAAGCCTGGGGGAGCAGTACTTC	CAWSVSLGEQYF
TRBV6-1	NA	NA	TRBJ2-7	TGTGCCAGCAGTGAAGGGACAGCCTACGAGCAGTACTTC	CASSEGTAYEQYF
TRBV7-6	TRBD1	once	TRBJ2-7	TGTGCCAGCAGCCCCCTTGGACAGGCCTACGAGCAGTACTTC	CASSPLGQAYEQYF
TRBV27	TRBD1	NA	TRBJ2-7	TGTGCCAGCGAACCGGGACAGGGATACGGCGAGCAGTACTTC	CASEPGQGYGEQYF
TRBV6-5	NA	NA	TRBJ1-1	TGTGCCAGCAGATCCCAAGAAAACCCTGAAGCTTTCTTT	CASRSQENPEAFF
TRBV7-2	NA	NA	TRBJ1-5	TGTGCCAGCAGCCCCCGAGGATTGGAGCCCCAGCATTTT	CASSPRGLEPQHF
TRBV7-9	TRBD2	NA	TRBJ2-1	TGTGCCAGCAGCCCTAGCGGGTCGAGCTCCTACAATGAGCAGTTCTTC	CASSPSGSSSYNEQFF
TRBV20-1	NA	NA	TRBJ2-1	TGCAGCGCCCCTTGGGGCAATGAGCAGTTCTTC	CSAPWGNEQFF
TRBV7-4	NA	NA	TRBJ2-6	TGTGCCAGCAGCTTCTGGGGGGCCAACGTCCTGACTTTC	CASSFWGANVLTF
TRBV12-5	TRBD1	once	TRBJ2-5	TGTGCTAGTGGTTCCCCCGGGACAGCCCATCAAGAGACCCAGTACTTC	CASGSPGTAHQETQYF
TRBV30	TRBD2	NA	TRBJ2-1	TGTGCCTGGAGTGGAGCGGGGGAGTACAATGAGCAGTTCTTC	CAWSGAGEYNEQFF